This TCR beta chain was captured by sequencing in a study of T cell clones after liver transplantation. Study at large: TCRbeta sequencing after a pre-transplant mixed lymphocyte reaction identified graft-donor-reactive clones, later tracked in post-transplant blood. Three of eight recipients were HCV-positive; others had non-autoimmune, non-viral indications.

Germline V gene data show CDR1 as WSHSY and CDR2 as SAAADI. The CDR3 covers 14 residues. The V gene lost 8 bases and the J gene lost 3 bases, with 13 bases spanning the gap. Generated by immunoSEQ multiplex PCR, the TCRdb table keeps only in-frame clones and is missing some. Of 55,000 to 75,000 clones listed, 85% to 95% are singletons. The source of this sequence is a human patient who received a liver transplant. Some T cells may be graft donor cells. J is TRBJ2-2 and V is TRBV10-2; D is unclear. Here the sequenced sample was CD4+ T cells from blood, taken approximately 26 months after liver transplant. The CDR3 nucleotides are TGCGCCAGCTATGAAGGACCTTACACCGGGGAGCTGTTTTTT. Translation: CASYEGPYTGELFF.